This is a list of T cell receptor beta chains from one sample in a study of Ad26.COV2.S vaccination and SARS-CoV-2 variants. Libraries were prepared by immunoSEQ multiplex PCR; TCRdb keeps only in-frame clonotypes and omits some of them. The table records about 390,000 clones, 75% to 90% of them present only once. The sequences come from peripheral blood, collected in a trial of Ad26.COV2.S vaccine versus placebo. The receptor source for this set is a person between 18 and 60 years old who received the Ad26.COV2.S COVID-19 vaccine or a placebo. Both conserved end residues are part of each CDR3. Each record gives: D gene, J gene, V gene, clone size, CDR3 protein, CDR3 DNA. A D gene is named only where the DNA matches it firmly. The size entry is marked missing in some rows and otherwise reads once, few, many or a size class.

>NA|TRBJ2-3|TRBV5-1|NA
CASSLASTSSTDTQYF
TGCGCCAGCAGCTTGGCGTCAACTTCTAGCACAGATACGCAGTATTTT
>NA|TRBJ1-2|TRBV27|NA
CASSLSMGSAWYGYTF
TGTGCCAGCAGTTTATCAATGGGATCGGCTTGGTATGGCTACACCTTC
>NA|TRBJ2-1|TRBV3-1/TRBV3-2|NA
CASSRRSSYNEQFF
TGTGCCAGCAGCCGTCGGAGCTCCTACAATGAGCAGTTCTTC
>NA|TRBJ1-5|TRBV7-2|NA
CASSLGDNQPQHF
TGTGCCAGCAGCTTAGGTGATAATCAGCCCCAGCATTTT
>TRBD1|TRBJ1-2|TRBV2|NA
CASSEVGTGYGYTF
TGTGCCAGCAGTGAAGTGGGGACAGGTTATGGCTACACCTTC
>NA|TRBJ1-1|TRBV4-1|NA
CASSYQRRVNTEAFF
TGCGCCAGCAGCTACCAGAGAAGGGTGAACACTGAAGCTTTCTTT
>NA|TRBJ1-6|TRBV5-1|NA
CASSLAFGSYSPLHF
TGCGCCAGCAGCTTGGCCTTTGGCAGTTATTCACCCCTCCACTTT
>NA|TRBJ2-1|TRBV15|NA
CATSRESGSRYNEQFF
TGTGCCACCAGCAGAGAATCGGGGTCCCGCTACAATGAGCAGTTCTTC
>NA|TRBJ1-2|TRBV7-6|NA
CASSLVVGSVGYTF
TGTGCCAGCAGCTTAGTGGTGGGGTCAGTTGGCTACACCTTC
>NA|TRBJ1-1|TRBV3-1/TRBV3-2|NA
CASSHTSNTEAFF
TGTGCCAGCAGCCATACGTCGAACACTGAAGCTTTCTTT
>NA|TRBJ2-1|TRBV5-1|NA
CASSLSGNEQFF
TGCGCCAGCAGCTTGTCGGGCAATGAGCAGTTCTTC
>NA|TRBJ1-1|TRBV5-4|NA
CASSPNVGRWNTEAFF
TGTGCCAGCAGCCCTAATGTGGGGCGGTGGAACACTGAAGCTTTCTTT
>TRBD1|TRBJ2-3|TRBV4-1|NA
CASSPRTGGEVDTQYF
TGCGCCAGCAGCCCCCGGACAGGGGGCGAGGTAGATACGCAGTATTTT
>NA|TRBJ2-3|TRBV2|NA
CASSPLVGGRTDTQYF
TGTGCCAGCAGCCCTTTGGTGGGGGGTAGAACAGATACGCAGTATTTT
>TRBD2|TRBJ2-7|TRBV20-1|NA
CSASAGDEQYF
TGCAGTGCTAGCGCGGGGGACGAGCAGTACTTC
>TRBD1|TRBJ1-5|TRBV19|NA
CASTPTDRGDQPQHF
TGTGCCAGTACCCCCACGGACAGGGGTGATCAGCCCCAGCATTTT
>TRBD1|TRBJ1-1|TRBV6-5|few
CASSYRTGAPTEAFF
TGTGCCAGCAGTTACCGAACAGGGGCCCCCACTGAAGCTTTCTTT
>TRBD1|TRBJ2-1|TRBV15|NA
CATSRGRSQGNNEQFF
TGTGCCACCAGCAGAGGCCGGTCACAGGGGAACAATGAGCAGTTCTTC
>NA|TRBJ2-7|TRBV7-9|once
CASSLEGLPYEQYF
TGTGCCAGCAGCTTAGAGGGGCTGCCCTACGAGCAGTACTTC
>TRBD1|TRBJ2-7|TRBV27|NA
CASSPGQGYEQYF
TGTGCCAGCAGCCCTGGACAGGGCTACGAGCAGTACTTC
>NA|TRBJ1-1|TRBV29-1|NA
CSAALGTMNTEAFF
TGCAGCGCCGCCCTCGGGACAATGAACACTGAAGCTTTCTTT
>NA|TRBJ2-7|TRBV5-1|NA
CASSLGVAQADEQYF
TGCGCCAGCAGCTTGGGGGTGGCACAAGCGGACGAGCAGTACTTC
>NA|TRBJ1-1|TRBV25-1|NA
CASSDISGGAEAFF
TGTGCCAGCAGTGATATCAGCGGGGGAGCTGAAGCTTTCTTT
>NA|TRBJ2-1|TRBV6-4|NA
CASSDLASPYNEQFF
TGTGCCAGCAGTGACCTGGCTAGCCCATACAATGAGCAGTTCTTC
>NA|TRBJ2-2|TRBV7-9|few
CASSLNRQPYTGELFF
TGTGCCAGCAGCTTAAATCGCCAACCTTACACCGGGGAGCTGTTTTTT
>TRBD1|TRBJ1-6|TRBV6-5|NA
CASSYDRDRVNSPLHF
TGTGCCAGCAGTTACGACCGGGACAGGGTTAATTCACCCCTCCACTTT